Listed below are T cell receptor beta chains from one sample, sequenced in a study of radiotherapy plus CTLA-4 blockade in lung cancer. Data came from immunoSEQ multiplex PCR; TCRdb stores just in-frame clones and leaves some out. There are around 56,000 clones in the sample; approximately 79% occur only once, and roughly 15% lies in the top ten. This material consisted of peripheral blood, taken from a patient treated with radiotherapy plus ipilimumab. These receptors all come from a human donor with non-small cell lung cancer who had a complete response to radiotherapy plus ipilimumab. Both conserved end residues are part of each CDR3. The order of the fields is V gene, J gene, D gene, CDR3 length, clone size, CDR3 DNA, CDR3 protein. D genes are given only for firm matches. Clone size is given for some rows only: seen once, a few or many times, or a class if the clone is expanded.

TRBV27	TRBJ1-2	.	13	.	TGTGCCAGCAGCGGGGGAGGATTCTATGGCTACACCTTC	CASSGGGFYGYTF
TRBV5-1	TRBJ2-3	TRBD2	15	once	TGCGCCAGCAGCTTACTAGCGGGAGGCACAGATACGCAGTATTTT	CASSLLAGGTDTQYF
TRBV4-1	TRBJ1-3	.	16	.	TGCGCCAGCAGCCTCCTGGGAGGAATTGCGGGAAACACCATATATTTT	CASSLLGGIAGNTIYF
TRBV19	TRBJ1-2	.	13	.	TGTGCCAGTAGTATCAGACAGACCGTCGGCTACACCTTC	CASSIRQTVGYTF
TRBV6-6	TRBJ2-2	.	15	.	TGTGCCAGCAGTTACCCAGGGCAGAACACCGGGGAGCTGTTTTTT	CASSYPGQNTGELFF
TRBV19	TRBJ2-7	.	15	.	TGTGCCAGTAGTATATCAGGGTTGAACTCCTACGAGCAGTACTTC	CASSISGLNSYEQYF
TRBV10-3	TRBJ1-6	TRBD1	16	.	TGTGCCATCAGTTCAGGCAGGGGGATCGATAATTCACCCCTCCACTTT	CAISSGRGIDNSPLHF
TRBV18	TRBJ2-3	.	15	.	TGTGCCAGCTCGCCTCCGGGACAACAGCAAAATACGCAGTATTTT	CASSPPGQQQNTQYF
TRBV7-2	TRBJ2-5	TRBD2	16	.	TGTGCCAGCAGCTTATGGCCTAGCGGGGACCCAAAGACCCAGTACTTC	CASSLWPSGDPKTQYF
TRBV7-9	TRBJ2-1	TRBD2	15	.	TGTGCCAGCAGCCATCGACTAGCGGGGGGTAATGAGCAGTTCTTC	CASSHRLAGGNEQFF
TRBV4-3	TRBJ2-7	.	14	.	TGCGCCAGCAGCCAAGGAGACTTCACCGGCGAGCAGTACTTC	CASSQGDFTGEQYF
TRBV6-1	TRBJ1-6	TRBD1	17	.	TGTGCCAGCAGTGAGCGGACAGGGAGCTCCTATAATTCACCCCTCCACTTT	CASSERTGSSYNSPLHF
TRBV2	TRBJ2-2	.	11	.	TGTGCCAGCTCTAGAGGCGGGGAGCTGTTTTTT	CASSRGGELFF
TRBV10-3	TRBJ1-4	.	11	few	TGTGCCATCAGTGACGGTGAAAAACTGTTTTTT	CAISDGEKLFF
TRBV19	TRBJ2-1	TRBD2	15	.	TGTGCCAGCAGAACTAGCGGGAGGGCCGACAATGAGCAGTTCTTC	CASRTSGRADNEQFF
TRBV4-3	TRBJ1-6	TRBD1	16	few	TGCGCCAGCAGCCAAGATCCGGGACAGAATAATTCACCCCTCCACTTT	CASSQDPGQNNSPLHF
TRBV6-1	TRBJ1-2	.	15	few	TGTGCCAGCAGTGGGAGGGTTCGGGTGCACTATGGCTACACCTTC	CASSGRVRVHYGYTF
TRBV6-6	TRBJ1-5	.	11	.	TGTGCCAGCAGAAGAGAACAGCCCCAGCATTTT	CASRREQPQHF
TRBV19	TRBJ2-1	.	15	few	TGTGCCAGTAGTATACTGACGGGCTCCTACAATGAGCAGTTCTTC	CASSILTGSYNEQFF
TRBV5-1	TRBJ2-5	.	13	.	TGCGCCAGCAGTTTCGCCGGCGGAGAGACCCAGTACTTC	CASSFAGGETQYF
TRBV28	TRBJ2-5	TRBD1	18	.	TGTGCCAGCAGTTTTAAGACAGGGCGAAGTATCCATCAAGAGACCCAGTACTTC	CASSFKTGRSIHQETQYF
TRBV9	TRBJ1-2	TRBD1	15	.	TGTGCCAGCAGCGTAGCGGAGGGGGCGCCTCATGGCTACACCTTC	CASSVAEGAPHGYTF
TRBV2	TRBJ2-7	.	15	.	TGTGCCAGCAGTACCAAGGGTGCAGGGGCCGACGAGCAGTACTTC	CASSTKGAGADEQYF
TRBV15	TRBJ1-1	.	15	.	TGTGCCACCAGCAGAGATGGGGTCAGGGTATCTGAAGCTTTCTTT	CATSRDGVRVSEAFF
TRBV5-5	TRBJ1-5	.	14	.	TGTGCCAGCAGCCGGGAACAAGGAAATCAGCCCCAGCATTTT	CASSREQGNQPQHF
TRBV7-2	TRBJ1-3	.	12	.	TGTGCCAGCAGCCCTTTTGGAAACACCATATATTTT	CASSPFGNTIYF
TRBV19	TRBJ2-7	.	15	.	TGTGCCAGTAGTATGGGAGCGGCCTTCTCCTACGAGCAGTACTTC	CASSMGAAFSYEQYF
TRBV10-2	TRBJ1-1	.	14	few	TGCGCCAGCAATGTCGGGACACTCAACACTGAAGCTTTCTTT	CASNVGTLNTEAFF
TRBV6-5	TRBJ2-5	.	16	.	TGTGCCAGCAGTTACTCGTCAGGGAAGGGCCAAGAGACCCAGTACTTC	CASSYSSGKGQETQYF
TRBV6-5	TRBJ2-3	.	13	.	TGTGCCAGCCATCAGGCGAGCACAGATACGCAGTATTTT	CASHQASTDTQYF
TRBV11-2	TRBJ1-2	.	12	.	TGTGCCAGCAGGGTTGGGCGCTATGGCTACACCTTC	CASRVGRYGYTF
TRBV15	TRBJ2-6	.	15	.	TGTGCCACCAGCAGCGGGAGCTCTGGGGCCAACGTCCTGACTTTC	CATSSGSSGANVLTF
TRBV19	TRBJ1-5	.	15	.	TGTGCCAGTAGTACTCAGGGGTCTGGCAATCAGCCCCAGCATTTT	CASSTQGSGNQPQHF
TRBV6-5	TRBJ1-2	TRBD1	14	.	TGTGCCAGCAGTTACTCGACAGGGGGTGATGGCTACACCTTC	CASSYSTGGDGYTF
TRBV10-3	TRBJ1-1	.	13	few	TGTGCCATCAGTGTATCCAGGAACACTGAAGCTTTCTTT	CAISVSRNTEAFF
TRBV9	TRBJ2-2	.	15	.	TGTGCCAGCAGCAACCGGGACTCCAACACCGGGGAGCTGTTTTTT	CASSNRDSNTGELFF
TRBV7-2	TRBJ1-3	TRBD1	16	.	TGTGCCAGCAGCAAACCGGGACAGGGGTTCGGAAACACCATATATTTT	CASSKPGQGFGNTIYF
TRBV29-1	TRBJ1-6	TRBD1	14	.	TGCAGCGTCCGACAGGGGGATCCGAATTCACCCCTCCACTTT	CSVRQGDPNSPLHF
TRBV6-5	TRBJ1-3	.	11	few	TGTGCCACGACACAGGGCAACACCATATATTTT	CATTQGNTIYF
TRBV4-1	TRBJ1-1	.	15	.	TGCGCCAGCAGCCACCCAGGGGCGCGCGTCACTGAAGCTTTCTTT	CASSHPGARVTEAFF
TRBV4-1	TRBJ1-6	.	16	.	TGCGCCAGCAGCCAAGGGTCGGGGGGCCTGAATTCACCCCTCCACTTT	CASSQGSGGLNSPLHF
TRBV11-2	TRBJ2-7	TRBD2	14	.	TGTGCCAGCAGCCCCCTTGCGGGAGGCTACGAGCAGTACTTC	CASSPLAGGYEQYF
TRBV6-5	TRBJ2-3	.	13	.	TGTGCCAGCAGTTACCTCATAACAGATGCGCAGTATTTT	CASSYLITDAQYF
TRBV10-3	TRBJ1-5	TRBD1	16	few	TGTGCCATCAGTGAGACGCCGGGGACAGGGGTACAGCCCCAGCATTTT	CAISETPGTGVQPQHF
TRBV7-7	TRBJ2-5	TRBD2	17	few	TGTGCTAGCAGCTTAGAAGGTAGCGGGAGTCCTTCAGAGACCCAGTACTTC	CASSLEGSGSPSETQYF
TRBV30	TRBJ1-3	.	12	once	TGTGCCTGGAGAGGGGCTGGAAACACCATATATTTT	CAWRGAGNTIYF
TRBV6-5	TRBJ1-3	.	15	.	TGTGCCAGCATCTTAAGGACTCTCTCTGGAAACACCATATATTTT	CASILRTLSGNTIYF
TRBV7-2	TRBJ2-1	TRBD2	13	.	TGTGCCAGCAGCCCAGCGGGGTACAATGAGCAGTTCTTC	CASSPAGYNEQFF
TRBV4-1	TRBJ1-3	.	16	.	TGCGCCAGCAGCCAAGATAGTTCGAGCTCTGGAAACACCATATATTTT	CASSQDSSSSGNTIYF
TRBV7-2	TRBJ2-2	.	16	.	TGTGCCAGCAGCTTAGTGACAGGGAGGAGCACCGGGGAGCTGTTTTTT	CASSLVTGRSTGELFF
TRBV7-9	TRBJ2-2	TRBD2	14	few	TGTGCCAGCGGCCTACTAGCGGGAGCCGGGGAGCTGTTTTTT	CASGLLAGAGELFF
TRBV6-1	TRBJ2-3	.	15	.	TGTGCCAGCTTCAGCGGCTGGATAAGCACAGATACGCAGTATTTT	CASFSGWISTDTQYF
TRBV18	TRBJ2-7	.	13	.	TGTGCCAGCTCACCAAGAGGGACCTACGAGCAGTACTTC	CASSPRGTYEQYF
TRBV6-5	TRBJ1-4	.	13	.	TGTGCCAGCAGTTCCCCGGGGGGCCGAAAACTGTTTTTT	CASSSPGGRKLFF
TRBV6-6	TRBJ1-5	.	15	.	TGTGCCAGCAGTTACAACGCAGATTCTAGTGAACCCCAGCATTTT	CASSYNADSSEPQHF
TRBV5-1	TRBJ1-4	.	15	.	TGCGCCAGCAGCTTGGCTGGCCAGGGGAGTAAAAAACTGTTTTTT	CASSLAGQGSKKLFF
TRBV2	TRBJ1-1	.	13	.	TGTGCCAGCATAGTAGAACAGCGGTACGAAGCTTTCTTT	CASIVEQRYEAFF
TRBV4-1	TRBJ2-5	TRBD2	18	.	TGCGCCAGCAGCCCCCAGACTCCTAGCGGGGGACTCCAAGAGACCCAGTACTTC	CASSPQTPSGGLQETQYF